These 6 T cell receptor beta chains came from one sample sequenced in a study of shared clonotypes between healthy human individuals. Only CD45RO-negative cells positively selected for CCR7 counted as naive CD8 cells, so terminally differentiated effector memory CD45RA+ cells were excluded. TCRdb's table, derived via immunoSEQ multiplex PCR, lists solely in-frame clones and lacks some. The sample shows some 1,900,000 clones, less than 95% of them seen only once. The sample consisted of naive CD8+ T cells sorted from blood. The source is a man between 18 and 35 years old in good health.

The chain recombines TRBV9 with TRBJ2-1; D unresolved. The CDR3 has 16 amino acids. Trimming shortened V by 0 bases and J by 5 bases, and 15 bases separated the two germline ends. The germline V gene has CDR1 SGDLS and CDR2 YYNGEE. CDR3 DNA: TGTGCCAGCAGCGTAGAGGGTCTGGGCCGCGACAATGAGCAGTTCTTC. Translation: CASSVEGLGRDNEQFF.

The chain recombines TRBV6-6 with TRBJ2-2; D gene uncertain. This CDR3 spans 11 amino acids. V gave up 7 bases and J gave up 4 bases, with 4 bases separating them. Germline loops: CDR1 MNHNY, CDR2 SVGAGI (reference sequence). CDR3 in DNA: TGTGCCAGCACGGCCACCGGGGAGCTGTTTTTT. Translating it yields CASTATGELFF.

The rearrangement joins TRBV9 to TRBJ2-2; 7 nucleotides match TRBD1. Germline CDR1 reads SGDLS; CDR2 reads YYNGEE. This CDR3 has 15 amino acids. Trimming removed 2 bases from V and 1 base from J; junction bases left unmatched: 2. The CDR3: CASSVGQKNTGELFF. CDR3 nucleotide sequence: TGTGCCAGCAGCGTGGGACAGAAGAACACCGGGGAGCTGTTTTTT.

This chain joins TRBV5-1 and TRBJ2-5; the D call may be TRBD1 or TRBD2 (7 bases each). The V and J ends lost 0 bases and 3 bases respectively, with 18 bases between them. Germline CDR1 is SGHRS and CDR2 is YFSETQ. This CDR3 is 17 amino acids long. In DNA, the CDR3 is TGCGCCAGCAGCTTGGAACAGGGGAGGGCCAACAAAGAGACCCAGTACTTC. It is translated as CASSLEQGRANKETQYF.

This chain links TRBV7-9 with TRBJ2-7; D is unclear. CDR3 length equals 14 residues. The germline V gene encodes CDR1 SEHNR and CDR2 FQNEAQ (reference sequence). Trimming removed 5 bases at V and 2 bases at J, with 13 bases between. DNA for the CDR3: TGTGCCAGCAGCCCCCCGCAGCCTGCCTACGAGCAGTACTTC. Protein product: CASSPPQPAYEQYF. Full variable domain (rest looked up from reference TRBV7-9 and TRBJ2-7): DTGVSQNPRHKITKRGQNVTFRCDPISEHNRLYWYRQTLGQGPEFLTYFQNEAQLEKSRLLSDRFSAERPKGSFSTLEIQRTEQGDSAMYLCASSPPQPAYEQYFGPGTRLTVT.

About this clone: Other nucleotide sequences from this sample produce the same CDR3. CDR3 DNA: TGTGCCAGTAGTTCAGGCGGAGAGACCCAGTACTTC. Protein: CASSSGGETQYF. The chain employs TRBV19 and TRBJ2-5, with unresolved D. Trimming took 5 bases from V and 4 from J, leaving 8 bases between them. This CDR3 comprises 12 residues. The germline V gene encodes CDR1 LNHDA and CDR2 SQIVND (reference sequence).